Each of the 4 T cell receptor beta chains below was sequenced from the same sample in a study of blood T cell repertoires in COVID-19. Clones were sequenced by immunoSEQ multiplex PCR, and TCRdb holds only the in-frame ones, with some missing. The sample has tens of thousands of clones; about 81% are singletons. Sequencing input: peripheral blood. The receptors originated from a human donor in a cohort sampled during active COVID-19.

This clone was seen just once. The rearrangement links TRBV7-9 to TRBJ2-7; D is uncertain. Germline CDR1 reads SEHNR; CDR2 reads FQNEAQ (reference sequence). V was trimmed by 3 bases and J by 5 bases, leaving 5 bases between them. There are 11 residues in the CDR3. The DNA of the CDR3 is TGTGCCAGCAGCTTCCAGAACGAGCAGTACTTC. Amino acids: CASSFQNEQYF.

The V call is TRBV13, the J call TRBJ2-7; D is possibly TRBD1 (6 bases). The CDR3 loop spans 17 amino acids. The ends were cut back, 5 bases at V and 2 bases at J, with 22 bases in the middle. Germline lookup yields CDR1 PRHDT and CDR2 FYEKMQ (reference sequence). The CDR3 loop is CASSAPGTSGDPYEQYF. The CDR3 DNA follows: TGTGCCAGCAGCGCCCCCGGGACATCCGGCGACCCCTACGAGCAGTACTTC.

This chain uses TRBV6-5 with TRBJ1-1; tentative D call: TRBD1 (6 bases). The germline CDR1 and CDR2 sequences are MNHEY and SVGAGI. This CDR3 spans 13 amino acids. Trimming left V 6 bases short and J 6 bases short, with 14 bases between. DNA of the CDR3: TGTGCCAGCAGGGGGACACTTCGGGCTGAAGCTTTCTTT. Its translation is CASRGTLRAEAFF.

The chain joins TRBV28 to TRBJ2-7; 8 bases align to TRBD2. The CDR3 length is 13 residues. CDR1 MDHEN and CDR2 SYDVKM come from the germline V gene. The V gene end was trimmed by 7 bases and the J gene end by 6 bases; junction bases not matched to a gene: 8. CDR3 DNA sequence: TGTGCCAGCAACGAGCGGGAGTTGGGCGAGCAGTACTTC. It specifies CASNERELGEQYF.